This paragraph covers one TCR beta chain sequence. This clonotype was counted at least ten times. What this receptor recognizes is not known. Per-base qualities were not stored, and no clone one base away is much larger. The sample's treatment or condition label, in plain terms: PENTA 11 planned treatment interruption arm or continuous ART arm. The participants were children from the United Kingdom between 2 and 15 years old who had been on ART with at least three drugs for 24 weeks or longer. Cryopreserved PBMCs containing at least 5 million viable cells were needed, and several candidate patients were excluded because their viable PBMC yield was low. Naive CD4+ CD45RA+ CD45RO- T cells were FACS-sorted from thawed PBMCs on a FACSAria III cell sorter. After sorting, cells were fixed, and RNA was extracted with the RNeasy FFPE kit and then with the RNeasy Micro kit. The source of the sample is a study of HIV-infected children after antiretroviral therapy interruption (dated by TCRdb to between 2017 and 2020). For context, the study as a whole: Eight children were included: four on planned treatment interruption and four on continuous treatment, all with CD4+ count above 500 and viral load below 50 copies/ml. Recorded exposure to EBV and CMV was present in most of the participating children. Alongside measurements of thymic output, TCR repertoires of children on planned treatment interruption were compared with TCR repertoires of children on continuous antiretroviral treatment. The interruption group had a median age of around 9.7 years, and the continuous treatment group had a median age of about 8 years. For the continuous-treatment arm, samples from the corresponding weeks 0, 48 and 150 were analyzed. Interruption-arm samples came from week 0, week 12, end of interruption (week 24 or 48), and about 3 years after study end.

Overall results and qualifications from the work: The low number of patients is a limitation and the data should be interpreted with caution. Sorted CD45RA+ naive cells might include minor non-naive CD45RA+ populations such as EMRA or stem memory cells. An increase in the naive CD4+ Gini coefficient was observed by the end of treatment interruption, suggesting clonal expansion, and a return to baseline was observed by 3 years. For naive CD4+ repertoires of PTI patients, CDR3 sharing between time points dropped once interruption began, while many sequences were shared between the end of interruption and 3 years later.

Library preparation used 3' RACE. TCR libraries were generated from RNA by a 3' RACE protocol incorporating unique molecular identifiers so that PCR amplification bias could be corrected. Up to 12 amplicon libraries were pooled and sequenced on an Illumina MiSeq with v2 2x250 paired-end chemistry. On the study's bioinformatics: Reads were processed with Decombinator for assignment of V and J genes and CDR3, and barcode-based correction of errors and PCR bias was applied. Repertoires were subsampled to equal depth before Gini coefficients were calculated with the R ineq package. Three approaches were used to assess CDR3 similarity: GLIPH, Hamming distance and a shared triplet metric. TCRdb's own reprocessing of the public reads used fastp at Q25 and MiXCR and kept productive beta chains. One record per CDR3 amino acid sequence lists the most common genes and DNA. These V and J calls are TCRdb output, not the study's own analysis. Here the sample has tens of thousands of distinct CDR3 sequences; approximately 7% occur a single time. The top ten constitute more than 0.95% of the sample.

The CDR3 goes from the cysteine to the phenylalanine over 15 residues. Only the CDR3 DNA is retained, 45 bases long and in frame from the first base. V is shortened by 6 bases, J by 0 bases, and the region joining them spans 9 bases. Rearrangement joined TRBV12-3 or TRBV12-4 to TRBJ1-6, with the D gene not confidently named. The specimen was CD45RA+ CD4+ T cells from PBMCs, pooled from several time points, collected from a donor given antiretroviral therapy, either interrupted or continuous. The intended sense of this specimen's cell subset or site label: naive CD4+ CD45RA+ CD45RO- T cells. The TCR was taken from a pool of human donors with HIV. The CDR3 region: CASSRAFSYNSPLHF. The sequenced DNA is TGTGCCAGCAGCCGAGCATTCTCCTATAATTCACCCCTCCACTTT.